These T cell receptor beta chains were read from a single sample in a study of blood T cell repertoires in COVID-19. Sequencing was performed with immunoSEQ multiplex PCR; in TCRdb, only in-frame clones are kept and a portion is missing. The data show roughly 200,000 clones, with under 90% seen just once and about 6% held by the top ten. The specimen was peripheral blood. The receptors derive from a man aged 80 or over with acute or convalescent COVID-19. Each CDR3 is given with its conserved first and last residue. The D gene is left open where the match is weak. A clone size is listed for some rows: how often the clone was seen (once, few, many), or a class if it is expanded.

size,D,V,J,DNA,CDR3
.,TRBD2,TRBV29-1,TRBJ2-1,TGCAGCGTTGAAGAGGGGGGACTAGCGATCGATGAGCAGTTCTTC,CSVEEGGLAIDEQFF
.,TRBD2,TRBV29-1,TRBJ2-1,TGCAGCGTTGGCACCATCCCGGACAGGGGACTAGCGGGGAACAATGAGCAGTTCTTC,CSVGTIPDRGLAGNNEQFF
.,.,TRBV20-1,TRBJ1-6,TGCAGTGCTAGTAGCCAGGGAAGCTCCTATAATTCACCCCTCCACTTT,CSASSQGSSYNSPLHF
.,.,TRBV10-3,TRBJ1-5,TGTGCCATCAACGACAGAGGCAATCAGCCCCAGCATTTT,CAINDRGNQPQHF
.,TRBD2,TRBV7-2,TRBJ2-2,TGTGCCAGCAGCTTAGGGCGGGGCGGGAGTCCGAACACCGGGGAGCTGTTTTTT,CASSLGRGGSPNTGELFF
.,.,TRBV16,TRBJ2-1,TGTGCCAGCAGCCAACGACCACAGGGTGAGCAGTTCTTC,CASSQRPQGEQFF
.,.,TRBV10-1,TRBJ1-4,TGCGCCAGCAGTGCCGGGAGTGGAGAAAAACTGTTTTTT,CASSAGSGEKLFF
.,.,TRBV7-9,TRBJ2-7,TGTGCCAGCAGCTTAGCGTCAGGGGGACTGCAGTACTTC,CASSLASGGLQYF
.,TRBD2,TRBV6-5,TRBJ2-7,TGTGCCAGCAGGACGCTAGCGGGAGGCCACTACGAGCAGTACTTC,CASRTLAGGHYEQYF
once,TRBD2,TRBV6-2/TRBV6-3,TRBJ2-5,TGTGCCAGCAGTTACGCGGGGGGGGCTCAAGAGACCCAGTACTTC,CASSYAGGAQETQYF
.,.,TRBV5-4,TRBJ1-2,TGTGCCAGCAGCTTGGGAGGGAACTATGGCTACACCTTC,CASSLGGNYGYTF
few,TRBD1,TRBV7-2,TRBJ1-6,TGTGCCAGCAGCTTCTTGACAGGGTCCTATAATTCACCCCTCCACTTT,CASSFLTGSYNSPLHF
.,TRBD2,TRBV2,TRBJ2-3,TGTGCCAGCAATCACCAGCGGGGTGGTGGCACAGATACGCAGTATTTT,CASNHQRGGGTDTQYF
.,TRBD2,TRBV10-3,TRBJ2-1,TGTGCCATCAGTGAGTCGAACCTAGCGGGAGCCTCCTACAATGAGCAGTTCTTC,CAISESNLAGASYNEQFF
.,TRBD2,TRBV5-1,TRBJ2-6,TGCGCCAGCAGCTTCCGAGAGCGGGAGGGCCGCGTCGGGGCCAACGTCCTGACTTTC,CASSFREREGRVGANVLTF
.,TRBD1,TRBV15,TRBJ2-2,TGTGCCACCAGCAGAGGGGGGACAGGGAGGACCGGGGAGCTGTTTTTT,CATSRGGTGRTGELFF
.,.,TRBV25-1,TRBJ2-7,TGTGCCAGCAGGGACAGCGGCCTCTACGAGCAGTACTTC,CASRDSGLYEQYF
.,.,TRBV19,TRBJ1-4,TGTGCCAGTAGTCGGAGGGCGGGAGGAAATGAAAAACTGTTTTTT,CASSRRAGGNEKLFF
.,TRBD1,TRBV5-1,TRBJ1-2,TGCGCCAGCAGCTTGGGCGGGACAGCGGATGGCTACACCTTC,CASSLGGTADGYTF
.,TRBD1,TRBV5-4,TRBJ2-6,TGTGCCAGCAGCCCGGACAGGGAGGCCAACGTCCTGACTTTC,CASSPDREANVLTF
.,.,TRBV18,TRBJ1-4,TGTGCCAGCTCACCCCCCAGGGATTCTAATGAAAAACTGTTTTTT,CASSPPRDSNEKLFF
.,TRBD1,TRBV23-1,TRBJ2-7,TGCGCCAGCACCTCCAGCCTACGACAGGGGGCGAAGGAGCAGTACTTC,CASTSSLRQGAKEQYF
.,TRBD1,TRBV11-2,TRBJ2-3,TGTGCCAGCAGCCGGGGACAGGGTGGGACAGATACGCAGTATTTT,CASSRGQGGTDTQYF
.,TRBD1,TRBV11-2,TRBJ2-6,TGTGCCAGCAGCTTAGTAGGACAGGTGGGATCTGGGGCCAACGTCCTGACTTTC,CASSLVGQVGSGANVLTF
.,TRBD1,TRBV7-9,TRBJ1-2,TGTGCCAGCAGCTCCGCCGGGACAGGGGATGGCTACACCTTC,CASSSAGTGDGYTF
.,.,TRBV19,TRBJ2-2,TGTGCCAGTGGCGTGGGGGGATGGAGCACCGGGGAGCTGTTTTTT,CASGVGGWSTGELFF
.,TRBD1,TRBV27,TRBJ2-7,TGTGCCAGCAGACTGGGACAGGGTTCCTACGAGCAGTACTTC,CASRLGQGSYEQYF
.,TRBD2,TRBV18,TRBJ2-5,TGTGCCAGCTCACCCGAGCGGGAGCTAAGAATGGAGACCCAGTACTTC,CASSPERELRMETQYF
.,.,TRBV21-1,TRBJ1-6,TGTGCCAGCAGCGAACACAGGGGTGTGAATTCACCCCTCCACTTT,CASSEHRGVNSPLHF
.,TRBD1,TRBV10-3,TRBJ1-4,TGTGCCACCCGACAGGGGGAGGGAGGTGAAAAACTGTTTTTT,CATRQGEGGEKLFF
once,TRBD1,TRBV29-1,TRBJ2-1,TGCAGCGTCCGGACAGGTAGTGAGCAGTTCTTC,CSVRTGSEQFF
.,TRBD1,TRBV15,TRBJ1-4,TGTGCCACCAGCCAAAACAGGGGGCAAAATGAAAAACTGTTTTTT,CATSQNRGQNEKLFF
.,TRBD1,TRBV6-6,TRBJ2-3,TGTGCCAGCAGTTACGGGACAGGGAACACAGATACGCAGTATTTT,CASSYGTGNTDTQYF
.,TRBD1,TRBV19,TRBJ1-5,TGTGCCAGTAGCCCGGGACAGCGAAGCAATCAGCCCCAGCATTTT,CASSPGQRSNQPQHF
.,TRBD2,TRBV24-1,TRBJ2-3,TGTGCCACCAGTGACCCATACCTAGCGGGAGTCCATGGAGATACGCAGTATTTT,CATSDPYLAGVHGDTQYF
once,.,TRBV7-3,TRBJ2-3,TGTGCCAGCAGCTTCAGGGCAGCAGGCACAGATACGCAGTATTTT,CASSFRAAGTDTQYF
.,TRBD2,TRBV3-1/TRBV3-2,TRBJ2-5,TGTGCCAGCAGCCAATTAGCGGGAGGGGGGGGTCAAGAGACCCAGTACTTC,CASSQLAGGGGQETQYF
.,.,TRBV7-2,TRBJ2-1,TGTGCCAGCAGATCGAAGGGAGTCTCTTACAATGAGCAGTTCTTC,CASRSKGVSYNEQFF
.,TRBD2,TRBV18,TRBJ2-1,TGTGCCAGCTCACCACCGGGACTAGCGAACTCCTACAATGAGCAGTTCTTC,CASSPPGLANSYNEQFF
.,.,TRBV5-1,TRBJ1-2,TGCGCCAGCAGCTTGGAGGGGTCTAACTATGGCTACACCTTC,CASSLEGSNYGYTF
.,TRBD1,TRBV7-9,TRBJ2-5,TGTGCCAGCAGCCCCCCGATGGACAGGGGATTTACCCAGTACTTC,CASSPPMDRGFTQYF
.,.,TRBV28,TRBJ1-2,TGTGCCTCGACACAGAACTATGGCTACACCTTC,CASTQNYGYTF
.,.,TRBV7-9,TRBJ2-4,TGTGCCAGCAGTCTGTTTGGCGCCAAAAACATTCAGTACTTC,CASSLFGAKNIQYF
.,.,TRBV5-1,TRBJ1-1,TGCGCCAGCAGCTTGGGGCAGGCCAGGAACACTGAAGCTTTCTTT,CASSLGQARNTEAFF
.,.,TRBV27,TRBJ2-4,TGTGCCAGCAGTTTAGGTCAGGCTAAAGACATTCAGTACTTC,CASSLGQAKDIQYF
.,TRBD1,TRBV20-1,TRBJ1-3,TGCAGTGCTAGTTACGGACAGGGAACGTCGGGAAACACCATATATTTT,CSASYGQGTSGNTIYF
.,TRBD1,TRBV23-1,TRBJ1-3,TGCGCCAGCAGTCAATTTAGGTACAGGGGGCGAGGAAACACCATATATTTT,CASSQFRYRGRGNTIYF
.,TRBD1,TRBV6-5,TRBJ1-2,TGTGCCAGCAGGCAACCCGGGACAGACTATGGCTACACCTTC,CASRQPGTDYGYTF
.,.,TRBV10-2,TRBJ2-5,TGCGCCAGCAGTGAACAGGGAGAGACCCAGTACTTC,CASSEQGETQYF
.,.,TRBV10-3,TRBJ1-5,TGTGCCATCAGGCAGACAGACGCGAGCAATCAGCCCCAGCATTTT,CAIRQTDASNQPQHF
.,TRBD1,TRBV28,TRBJ1-5,TGTGCCAGCAGTTTCCTAACAGGGGGTGGGCAGCCCCAGCATTTT,CASSFLTGGGQPQHF
.,TRBD1,TRBV18,TRBJ2-1,TGTGCCAGCTCACCTGGGACAGATTACAATGAGCAGTTCTTC,CASSPGTDYNEQFF
.,.,TRBV7-8,TRBJ2-1,TGTGCCAGCACCAATCACGGGAGCAGCTCCTACAATGAGCAGTTCTTC,CASTNHGSSSYNEQFF
.,TRBD1,TRBV7-9,TRBJ1-1,TGTGCCAGCAGCATACCACAGGGGGATAACACTGAAGCTTTCTTT,CASSIPQGDNTEAFF
.,.,TRBV27,TRBJ2-6,TGTGCCAGCAGTTTTCGGTTAGCCGGGTCTGGGGCCAACGTCCTGACTTTC,CASSFRLAGSGANVLTF
.,.,TRBV2,TRBJ1-5,TGTGCCAGCTCCGGGCAGGGACACCTCAGCAATCAGCCCCAGCATTTT,CASSGQGHLSNQPQHF
.,.,TRBV6-7,TRBJ2-3,TGTGCCAGCAGTTACCTCGTCGGGCCACAGGGCGCAGATACGCAGTATTTT,CASSYLVGPQGADTQYF
.,.,TRBV6-5,TRBJ1-6,TGTGCCAGCAGTTACAGCAGGGATAATTCACCCCTCCACTTT,CASSYSRDNSPLHF
.,TRBD2,TRBV3-1/TRBV3-2,TRBJ2-3,TGTGCCAGCAGCCAAGATCGGGTAGCGGGAGGCTACACAGATACGCAGTATTTT,CASSQDRVAGGYTDTQYF